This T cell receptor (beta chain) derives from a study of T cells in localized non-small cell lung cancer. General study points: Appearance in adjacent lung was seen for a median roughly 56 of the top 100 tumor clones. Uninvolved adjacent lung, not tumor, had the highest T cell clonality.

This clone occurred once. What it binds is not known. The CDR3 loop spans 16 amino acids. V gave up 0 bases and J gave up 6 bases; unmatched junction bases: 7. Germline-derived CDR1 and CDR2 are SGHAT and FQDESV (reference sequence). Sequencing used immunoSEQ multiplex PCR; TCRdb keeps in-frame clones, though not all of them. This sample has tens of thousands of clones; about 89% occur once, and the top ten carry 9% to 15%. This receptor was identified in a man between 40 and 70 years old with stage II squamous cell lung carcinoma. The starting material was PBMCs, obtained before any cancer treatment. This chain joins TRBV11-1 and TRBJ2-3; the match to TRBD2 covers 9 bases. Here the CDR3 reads CASSLAVGAGGDTQYF. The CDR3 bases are TGTGCCAGCAGCTTAGCGGTCGGAGCGGGGGGCGATACGCAGTATTTT.